A single sample is the source of the 28 T cell receptor beta chains below, sequenced in a study of shared clonotypes between healthy human individuals. Assay: immunoSEQ multiplex PCR; the TCRdb copy retains only in-frame clones and omits some. The table lists about 660,000 clones, approximately 79% of them singletons. The sample comprised memory CD4+ T cells sorted from blood. Described subset: CD45RA-negative fraction. Every receptor here comes from a woman aged 30 to 39 in good health.

The chain couples TRBV10-3 to TRBJ2-2, with 14 bases matching TRBD2. Germline V gene sequence: CDR1 ENHRY, CDR2 SYGVKD. Trimming cost V 5 bases and J 6 bases; bases outside gene matches: 2. The CDR3 totals 15 residues. This CDR3 is CAISSGLAGAGELFF. The CDR3, as DNA: TGTGCCATCAGTTCGGGACTAGCGGGAGCCGGGGAGCTGTTTTTT.

The rearrangement joins TRBV28 to TRBJ2-2; TRBD1 aligns across 10 bases. Germline values: CDR1 MDHEN, CDR2 SYDVKM. The CDR3 spans 16 residues. Trimming at V came to 6 bases and at J to 4 bases, leaving 8 bases not matched to a gene. The CDR3 nucleotides read TGTGCCAGCAGAAGACAGGGGGCGAGGGGCACCGGGGAGCTGTTTTTT. Its protein product is CASRRQGARGTGELFF.

This chain joins TRBV6-4 and TRBJ1-2, with D perhaps matching TRBD1 (5 bases). The CDR3 is 15 residues long. Germline V CDR1 and CDR2: MRHNA, SNTAGT. V was clipped by 3 bases and J by 3 bases, with 14 bases between them. As DNA, the CDR3 is TGTGCCAGCAGTGAACAGACCCTGGGACACTATGGCTACACCTTC. Residues: CASSEQTLGHYGYTF.

The chain links TRBV15 to TRBJ2-3; 11 nucleotides agree with TRBD1. Losses at the gene ends were 8 bases for V and 7 bases for J; bases not matched to a gene: 8. The CDR3 covers 14 residues. The V gene's germline CDR1 is LNHNV and CDR2 YYDKDF (reference sequence). The CDR3 DNA is TGTGCCACCGGCCTGGACAGGGGGCTATATACGCAGTATTTT. It specifies CATGLDRGLYTQYF.

The gene calls are TRBV27 and TRBJ2-3, with a tentative D call TRBD1 (6 bases). The ends were cut back, 1 base at V and 2 bases at J, with 10 bases in the middle. Germline CDR1 reads MNHEY; CDR2 reads SMNVEV (reference sequence). This CDR3 is built from 15 residues. CDR3 DNA sequence: TGTGCCAGCAGTTTATACGACAGGTACACAGATACGCAGTATTTT. The encoded protein is CASSLYDRYTDTQYF.

The chain links TRBV7-9 to TRBJ1-2; tentatively, D is TRBD1 (5 bases). From germline, CDR1 is SEHNR and CDR2 FQNEAQ (reference sequence). The CDR3 covers 14 residues. V was clipped by 5 bases and J by 0 bases, with 10 bases between them. The CDR3 loop is CASSQLTANYGYTF. The DNA for the CDR3 is TGTGCCAGCAGCCAACTGACAGCTAACTATGGCTACACCTTC.

This clone was recorded a few times. The same CDR3 can be traced to other DNA sequences in this sample. This chain links TRBV7-9 with TRBJ2-5, with D uncertain. There are 13 residues in the CDR3. The germline CDR1 and CDR2 sequences are SEHNR and FQNEAQ (reference sequence). V lost 2 bases, J lost 4 bases, and 8 bases lay in between. CDR3 in DNA: TGTGCCAGCAGCTTAAGAGGTGGAGAGACCCAGTACTTC. Translating gives CASSLRGGETQYF.

The CDR3 DNA follows: TGTGCCAGCAGCTTAGTACCGGGAGGGGGAACCGGGGAGCTGTTTTTT. This translates into CASSLVPGGGTGELFF. The chain has TRBV11-2 and TRBJ2-2, with TRBD2 matching over 8 bases. This CDR3 has 16 amino acids. Germline V lookup: CDR1 SGHAT, CDR2 FQNNGV. After removal of 1 base from V and 5 bases from J, the junction contained 6 bases not matched to a gene.

The genes are TRBV7-2 and TRBJ1-1, with D possibly being TRBD1 (5 bases). Germline V lookup: CDR1 SGHTA, CDR2 FQGNSA. The CDR3 covers 15 residues. V lost 8 bases, J lost 7 bases, and 23 bases lay in between. The CDR3 spells CASQLQVGVLSEAFF. The CDR3 region has the DNA TGTGCCAGCCAACTACAAGTGGGGGTTTTGAGTGAAGCTTTCTTT.

J is TRBJ2-2 and V is TRBV30, with TRBD1 matching 8 bases. Losses at the gene ends were 3 bases for V and 6 bases for J; bases not matched to a gene: 6. Germline CDR1 is GTSNPN and CDR2 is SVGIG (reference sequence). CDR3 length equals 14 residues. The chain's CDR3 is CAWRDTGGSGELFF. In DNA form, the CDR3 reads TGTGCCTGGAGAGACACAGGGGGGTCCGGGGAGCTGTTTTTT.

The CDR3 DNA follows: TGTGCCAGCAGCCCTCCCGCAGGTAGCATCGGCTACGAGCAGTACTTC. It codes for CASSPPAGSIGYEQYF. The V call is TRBV5-4, the J call TRBJ2-7; D is undetermined. V lost 4 bases and J 3 bases, leaving 20 bases between the germline ends. Germline-derived CDR1 and CDR2 are SGHNT and YYREEE (reference sequence). The CDR3 totals 16 residues.

The rearrangement links TRBV2 to TRBJ2-7; D not resolved. The germline V and J ends were trimmed by 6 bases and 1 base, with 13 bases remaining between them. Per the germline V gene, CDR1 is SNHLY and CDR2 is FYNNEI. The CDR3 spans 14 residues. CDR3 DNA sequence: TGTGCCAGCAGCTACATGAACCTATCCTACGAGCAGTACTTC. Its translation: CASSYMNLSYEQYF. The whole variable domain, filled in from reference TRBV2 and TRBJ2-7, reads EPEVTQTPSHQVTQMGQEVILRCVPISNHLYFYWYRQILGQKVEFLVSFYNNEISEKSEIFDDQFSVERPDGSNFTLKIRSTKLEDSAMYFCASSYMNLSYEQYFGPGTRLTVT.

V gene TRBV6-4 combines with J gene TRBJ1-1; 7 bases line up with TRBD1. J was trimmed by 10 bases and V by 3 bases; bases with no gene match: 8. The CDR3 spans 13 residues. Germline lookup yields CDR1 MRHNA and CDR2 SNTAGT. Here the CDR3 DNA reads TGTGCCAGCAGTGAGGGTATGGGACAGCGAGCTTTCTTT. This sequence encodes CASSEGMGQRAFF.

The sample holds one count of this clone. The chain recombines TRBV28 with TRBJ1-2; D gene unclear. Trimming removed 0 bases at V and 10 bases at J, with 12 bases between. Germline CDR1 and CDR2: MDHEN and SYDVKM. The CDR3 is made up of 13 amino acids. As DNA, the CDR3 is TGTGCCAGCAGTTTATGGTCAGATCGGAACTACACCTTC. Protein sequence: CASSLWSDRNYTF.

The chain links TRBV28 to TRBJ2-2; 11 bases map to TRBD2. From germline, CDR1 is MDHEN and CDR2 SYDVKM. The CDR3 loop spans 17 amino acids. The V segment lost 4 bases and the J segment 5 bases; nucleotides outside the gene matches: 9. This CDR3 is CASSSPTSGRWTGELFF. As DNA, the CDR3 is TGTGCCAGCAGTTCCCCCACTAGCGGGAGATGGACCGGGGAGCTGTTTTTT.

V and J are TRBV5-6 and TRBJ2-1; a possible D gene is TRBD2 (6 bases). The CDR3 is made up of 16 amino acids. The germline V gene encodes CDR1 SGHDT and CDR2 YYEEEE. V was trimmed by 1 base and J by 8 bases, leaving 19 bases between them. The CDR3 protein is CASSLRSTGVHDEQFF. The CDR3 nucleotides are TGTGCCAGCAGCTTGCGGTCGACGGGAGTCCACGATGAGCAGTTCTTC.

The V call is TRBV4-1, the J call TRBJ1-5, with D possibly matching TRBD1 (5 bases). Per germline, CDR1 MGHRA and CDR2 YSYEKL. The CDR3 length is 15 residues. The V end lost 6 bases, the J end lost 5 bases, and 17 bases lay between the germline ends. CDR3 DNA: TGCGCCAGCAGTCCAATGGGGACGAAATATCAGCCCCAGCATTTT. Translation gives CASSPMGTKYQPQHF.

There are a few counts of this clone. The gene calls are TRBV29-1 and TRBJ2-7, with D perhaps TRBD1 (5 bases). The CDR3 length is 14 residues. Trimming removed 2 bases from V and 0 bases from J, with 11 bases in between. CDR1 and CDR2 from the germline V gene are SQVTM and ANQGSEA. In DNA, the CDR3 is TGCAGCGTTGAACGGTATCAGGGCTCCTACGAGCAGTACTTC. Its protein is CSVERYQGSYEQYF.

Worth noting for this clone: Other DNA sequences in this specimen translate into the identical CDR3. The chain links TRBV9 to TRBJ2-2; 7 positions match TRBD2. Germline trimming cut 0 bases from V and 0 bases from J; bases unmatched to any gene: 2. CDR1 and CDR2 from the germline V gene are SGDLS and YYNGEE. The CDR3 totals 16 residues. The CDR3 loop is CASSVGLAANTGELFF. CDR3 coding DNA: TGTGCCAGCAGCGTAGGGCTAGCGGCGAACACCGGGGAGCTGTTTTTT.

The sample holds one count of this clone. This chain uses TRBV4-2 with TRBJ2-2; 8 bases fit TRBD2. The CDR3 loop spans 16 amino acids. The V gene end was trimmed by 4 bases and the J gene end by 2 bases; junction bases not matched to a gene: 6. Germline CDR1 and CDR2: LGHNA and YNFKEQ. The CDR3 DNA follows: TGTGCCAGCAGCCCTAGCGCGGGGGGAAACACCGGGGAGCTGTTTTTT. Amino acids: CASSPSAGGNTGELFF.

This chain joins TRBV27 and TRBJ2-7; 9 bases agree with TRBD2. The germline gives CDR1 MNHEY, CDR2 SMNVEV (reference sequence). The CDR3 contains 13 residues. J gave up 6 bases and V 6 bases, and 6 bases lay outside the gene matches. CDR3 loop: CASRPGTSFEQYF. DNA of the CDR3: TGTGCCAGCAGGCCCGGGACTAGCTTCGAGCAGTACTTC.

The V gene is TRBV2, the J gene TRBJ2-3; 9 bases map to TRBD1. Unmatched junction bases numbered 9, after V lost 7 bases and J lost 4 bases. CDR1 is SNHLY and CDR2 is FYNNEI in the germline V gene. CDR3 length: 15 amino acids. CDR3 DNA: TGTGCCAGCAAAAGTCAGGACAGGGGCCCAGATACGCAGTATTTT. Its translation: CASKSQDRGPDTQYF.

This chain joins TRBV28 and TRBJ2-7, with D uncertain. The V end lost 4 bases, the J end lost 1 base, and 20 bases lay between the germline ends. Germline assignment: CDR1 MDHEN and CDR2 SYDVKM. CDR3 size: 17 residues. CDR3 residues: CASSYRLQQKTSYEQYF. In DNA form, the CDR3 reads TGTGCCAGCAGTTATCGACTGCAACAAAAAACTTCCTACGAGCAGTACTTC.

This clone was seen a single time. J is TRBJ2-5 and V is TRBV5-1, with 9 bases identical to TRBD2. Germline CDR1 and CDR2: SGHRS and YFSETQ. Trimming removed 0 bases from V and 3 bases from J; junction bases left unmatched: 3. This CDR3 region has 15 residues. CDR3 nucleotides: TGCGCCAGCAGCTTGGTCCTAGCGGGAAAAGAGACCCAGTACTTC. Protein product: CASSLVLAGKETQYF.

The chain uses TRBV29-1 and TRBJ1-4; D gene uncertain. The CDR3 consists of 12 residues. Trimming removed 4 bases at V and 10 bases at J, with 13 bases between. Germline values: CDR1 SQVTM, CDR2 ANQGSEA. The CDR3 DNA reads as TGCAGCGTTGGGAACCCGGGAGGAAAACTGTTTTTT. Amino acid sequence: CSVGNPGGKLFF. Full variable domain (outside the CDR3, taken from reference TRBV29-1 and TRBJ1-4): SAVISQKPSRDICQRGTSLTIQCQVDSQVTMMFWYRQQPGQSLTLIATANQGSEATYESGFVIDKFPISRPNLTFSTLTVSNMSPEDSSIYLCSVGNPGGKLFFGSGTQLSVL.

The J gene is TRBJ2-7, the V gene TRBV5-1; TRBD2 is a possible D gene (6 bases). This CDR3 has 14 amino acids. V dropped 4 bases and J dropped 3 bases, with 14 bases sitting between them. CDR1 SGHRS and CDR2 YFSETQ come from the germline V gene. The CDR3 coding sequence is TGCGCCAGCAGCATGGGACTGACGATCTACGAGCAGTACTTC. Amino acid sequence: CASSMGLTIYEQYF.

This clone was counted only a few times. The rearrangement uses TRBV25-1 and TRBJ2-2; D gene uncertain. Trimming stripped 6 bases from V and 3 bases from J, with 2 bases between. The CDR3 length is 11 residues. From germline, CDR1 is MGHDK and CDR2 SYGVNS. The CDR3 region has the DNA TGTGCCAGCAGGGACACCGGGGAGCTGTTTTTT. This translates into CASRDTGELFF. Full variable domain (missing parts from reference TRBV25-1 and TRBJ2-2): EADIYQTPRYLVIGTGKKITLECSQTMGHDKMYWYQQDPGMELHLIHYSYGVNSTEKGDLSSESTVSRIRTEHFPLTLESARPSHTSQYLCASRDTGELFFGEGSRLTVL.

The V and J genes are TRBV19 and TRBJ1-5; 7 nucleotides line up with TRBD1. This CDR3 has 16 residues. V was clipped by 1 base and J by 2 bases; unmatched bases: 5. Germline V gives CDR1 LNHDA, CDR2 SQIVND (reference sequence). In nucleotides, the CDR3 is TGTGCCAGTAGTATAGTCTCAGGACAGGGCAATCAGCCCCAGCATTTT. It specifies CASSIVSGQGNQPQHF. Combining the CDR3 with reference TRBV19 and TRBJ1-5 gives the whole variable domain DGGITQSPKYLFRKEGQNVTLSCEQNLNHDAMYWYRQDPGQGLRLIYYSQIVNDFQKGDIAEGYSVSREKKESFPLTVTSAQKNPTAFYLCASSIVSGQGNQPQHFGDGTRLSIL.